This entry concerns a single T cell receptor (beta chain). The CDR3 extends over 15 amino acids. The ends lost 4 bases at V and 4 bases at J; junction bases unmatched: 9. From germline, CDR1 is SGHKS and CDR2 YYEKEE (reference sequence). These data belong to a study of shared T cell receptors in the human thymus. Generated by immunoSEQ multiplex PCR, the TCRdb table keeps only in-frame clones and is missing some. The top ten clones hold roughly 0.013% of a sample with roughly 560,000 clones, 70% to 80% of them seen once. These data were likewise used in another study, on human thymus T cells. That work contributes: The source of the thymus tissue was resections taken during corrective heart surgery. Overlap was high between thymic repertoires from unrelated individuals, as reported in related research.

This chain links TRBV5-5 with TRBJ2-7; 9 bases match TRBD2. The sequenced sample was thymocytes. This receptor was identified in a boy in the first two years of life with a congenital heart defect. The CDR3 DNA follows: TGTGCCAGCAGCGAAGGACTAGCGCGTTATTACGAGCAGTACTTC. Translation: CASSEGLARYYEQYF.